The clone carrying this T cell receptor beta chain was observed many times. The antigen is undetermined. A single-stranded UMI oligo with SP2 sequence was ligated to cDNA 3' ends. The first PCR ran approximately 4 cycles with an equimolar RC1.1 and RC1.2 beta primer mix. TCRdb ran MiXCR on the UMI-ligation and nested PCR reads and lists one entry per CDR3 protein. The sample holds some 48,000 distinct CDR3 sequences; around a tenth are singletons and the top ten take about 10%. These data belong to a study of quantifying T cell responses using KT2 cells. Study-level background: TCR alpha and beta constant-region primers primed reverse transcription of RNA. Study outcomes and limitations: Input KT2 cell number predicted KT2 alpha and beta sequence counts linearly over several orders of magnitude.

Fixed numbers of PBMC received varying amounts of KT2 cells. Trimming pared 6 bases from V and 8 bases from J, leaving 14 bases between. Germline V gene sequence: CDR1 SGHVS, CDR2 FNYEAQ. This CDR3 has 14 amino acids. The clonotype originates from a human donor. Sequencing input: PBMCs spiked with cells of the T cell clone KT2. The chain is built from TRBV7-6 and TRBJ1-6; D is possibly TRBD1 (5 bases). The CDR3 region has the DNA TGTGCCAGCAGGAGGGACCCAACGGATTCACCCCTCCACTTT. Amino acid sequence: CASRRDPTDSPLHF.